This entry concerns a single TCR beta chain. The antigen remains undetermined. Scientists ran DNA taken from cultured CD4+ T cells through the Oncomine TCR Beta short-read assay for sequencing. TCRdb independently ran MiXCR on the PCR reads; one entry per CDR3 protein. The table lists approximately 15,000 distinct CDR3 sequences, 45% to 60% of them singletons. This sample stems from a study of vaccination and CD4 T cells after COVID-19. Overall study: Cells were stimulated with overlapping spike peptides from SARS-CoV-2, HCoV-NL63, HCoV-OC43 and HCoV-229E.

Overall study findings and caveats: Looking at convalescent patients, 304 of their 307 vaccine-specific clones were spike mono-reactive.

CDR3 length: 15 residues. Germline V lookup: CDR1 SGHNT, CDR2 YYREEE (reference sequence). Trimming cost V 3 bases and J 6 bases; bases outside gene matches: 6. Indicated treatment: approximately nine-day PBMC culture with coronavirus spike peptide pools or control peptides (ViraFEST assay). The rearrangement uses TRBV5-4 and TRBJ2-1; the match to TRBD2 covers 10 bases. This receptor was identified in a human donor who had recovered from COVID-19. This specimen was CD4+ T cells from blood, cultured in vitro, taken before SARS-CoV-2 vaccination. The CDR3 protein is CASSSLAGVRNEQFF. In DNA form, the CDR3 reads TGTGCCAGCAGCTCCCTAGCGGGAGTCCGCAATGAGCAGTTCTTC.